Listed below are T cell receptor beta chains from one sample, sequenced in a study of graft-versus-host responses after intestinal transplantation. Which antigens these TCRs recognize remains unknown. Profiled with immunoSEQ multiplex PCR; TCRdb holds only in-frame clones, not every one. The profile shows roughly 39,000 clones, nearly 95% of them singletons. This sample comprised unstimulated CD8+ T cells sorted from spleen or lymph node cells, obtained before transplant. The receptors shown here come from a human donor who was the organ donor for an intestinal transplant. The CDR3 runs from the conserved cysteine through the conserved F or W. The order of the fields is CDR3 protein, CDR3 DNA, V gene, J gene, clone size, D gene. D genes are given only for firm matches. Clone size is given for some rows only: seen once, a few or many times, or a class if the clone is expanded.

CDR3: CASSLGLDYGYTF
DNA: TGTGCCAGCAGCTTGGGGCTTGACTATGGCTACACCTTC
V: TRBV11-3
J: TRBJ1-2
size: -
D: -

CDR3: CATGTAHTEAFF
DNA: TGTGCCACCGGGACAGCCCACACTGAAGCTTTCTTT
V: TRBV11-3
J: TRBJ1-1
size: -
D: TRBD1

CDR3: CASSFSGEKSNEKLFF
DNA: TGTGCCAGCAGCTTCTCTGGGGAGAAATCTAATGAAAAACTGTTTTTT
V: TRBV7-9
J: TRBJ1-4
size: once
D: -

CDR3: CASSQSWTSGGVYRTGELFF
DNA: TGCGCCAGCAGCCAATCCTGGACTAGCGGGGGGGTATATCGGACCGGGGAGCTGTTTTTT
V: TRBV4-3
J: TRBJ2-2
size: -
D: TRBD2

CDR3: CASSLEGGAPFVQYF
DNA: TGTGCCAGCAGCTTAGAAGGGGGGGCCCCCTTCGTTCAGTACTTC
V: TRBV7-2
J: TRBJ2-4
size: -
D: -

CDR3: CASRETGAGTEAFF
DNA: TGTGCCAGCAGGGAGACGGGGGCCGGCACTGAAGCTTTCTTT
V: TRBV25-1
J: TRBJ1-1
size: -
D: -

CDR3: CASSHRDRGHEQYF
DNA: TGTGCCAGCAGCCACCGGGACAGGGGCCACGAGCAGTACTTC
V: TRBV7-9
J: TRBJ2-7
size: -
D: TRBD1

CDR3: CASSDGIPRPLYGYTF
DNA: TGTGCCAGCAGTGATGGAATACCCCGTCCCCTCTATGGCTACACCTTC
V: TRBV2
J: TRBJ1-2
size: -
D: -

CDR3: CASSAGGGYTF
DNA: TGTGCCAGCAGTGCAGGGGGTGGCTACACCTTC
V: TRBV27
J: TRBJ1-2
size: -
D: TRBD1

CDR3: CASSRTGYHEQYF
DNA: TGTGCCAGCAGTCGGACAGGGTACCACGAGCAGTACTTC
V: TRBV6-5
J: TRBJ2-7
size: -
D: TRBD1

CDR3: CASSQVVGTPSNEQFF
DNA: TGCGCCAGCAGCCAAGTTGTCGGGACCCCCTCTAATGAGCAGTTCTTC
V: TRBV4-1
J: TRBJ2-1
size: -
D: -

CDR3: CASSYHDRGEAQYF
DNA: TGTGCCAGCAGTTACCACGACAGGGGAGAGGCCCAGTACTTC
V: TRBV6-6
J: TRBJ2-5
size: -
D: TRBD1

CDR3: CASSLGRGYEQYF
DNA: TGTGCCAGCAGTTTAGGCAGGGGCTACGAGCAGTACTTC
V: TRBV28
J: TRBJ2-7
size: -
D: -

CDR3: CASSCLDRQKYYEQYF
DNA: TGTGCCAGCAGTTGCCTGGACAGGCAAAAGTACTACGAGCAGTACTTC
V: TRBV27
J: TRBJ2-7
size: -
D: TRBD1

CDR3: CASSLLEGYEQYF
DNA: TGTGCCAGCAGCTTGTTGGAGGGCTACGAGCAGTACTTC
V: TRBV5-4
J: TRBJ2-7
size: -
D: -

CDR3: CASSQEVRQGNQPQHF
DNA: TGCGCCAGCAGCCAAGAGGTCCGGCAGGGCAATCAGCCCCAGCATTTT
V: TRBV4-3
J: TRBJ1-5
size: -
D: -

CDR3: CASSSASGGARLYNEQFF
DNA: TGTGCCAGCAGTTCGGCTAGCGGGGGGGCTCGTCTATACAATGAGCAGTTCTTC
V: TRBV27
J: TRBJ2-1
size: -
D: TRBD2

CDR3: CASSPVGQGEQFF
DNA: TGTGCCAGCAGCCCAGTCGGGCAGGGTGAGCAGTTCTTC
V: TRBV7-8
J: TRBJ2-1
size: -
D: -

CDR3: CASSFGDTQYF
DNA: TGTGCCAGCAGTTTCGGGGATACGCAGTATTTT
V: TRBV27
J: TRBJ2-3
size: -
D: -

CDR3: CASSPSGAEEKLFF
DNA: TGTGCCAGCAGCCCATCAGGGGCGGAGGAAAAACTGTTTTTT
V: TRBV9
J: TRBJ1-4
size: -
D: -

CDR3: CASSASPREDIYEQYF
DNA: TGTGCCAGCAGTGCCTCCCCCAGGGAAGACATCTACGAGCAGTACTTC
V: TRBV6-1
J: TRBJ2-7
size: -
D: -

CDR3: CSSRSGYEQYF
DNA: TGCAGTTCGAGGTCCGGGTACGAGCAGTACTTC
V: TRBV20-1
J: TRBJ2-7
size: -
D: -

CDR3: CASSQGRGTEQYF
DNA: TGCGCCAGCAGCCAAGGACGGGGGACCGAGCAGTACTTC
V: TRBV4-1
J: TRBJ2-7
size: -
D: -

CDR3: CASSTREGGPAYNEQFF
DNA: TGTGCCAGCAGCACTAGGGAGGGGGGACCTGCCTACAATGAGCAGTTCTTC
V: TRBV7-6
J: TRBJ2-1
size: -
D: -

CDR3: CAWSPGQSTGNTIYF
DNA: TGTGCCTGGAGTCCTGGACAATCAACTGGAAACACCATATATTTT
V: TRBV30
J: TRBJ1-3
size: -
D: -

CDR3: CASSLSSAGSVHEQFF
DNA: TGTGCCAGCAGTTTATCGTCGGCAGGGTCCGTCCATGAGCAGTTCTTC
V: TRBV27
J: TRBJ2-1
size: -
D: -

CDR3: CASEGGGTYEQYF
DNA: TGTGCCAGCGAGGGCGGGGGGACCTACGAGCAGTACTTC
V: TRBV7-9
J: TRBJ2-7
size: -
D: TRBD2

CDR3: CASSRSGTGRGAKNIQYF
DNA: TGTGCCAGCAGCCGGTCCGGGACAGGGAGGGGAGCCAAAAACATTCAGTACTTC
V: TRBV7-9
J: TRBJ2-4
size: -
D: TRBD1